The 25 T cell receptor beta chains below come from one sample, sequenced in a study of T cell repertoires in cytomegalovirus infection. No antigens are known for them. TCRdb recomputed calls from the reads with MiXCR, one row per CDR3 protein. The data contain hundreds of thousands of distinct CDR3 sequences, roughly a third of them singletons. The source was cultured PBMCs, collected from culture after CMV antigen stimulation. These receptors were collected from a human donor in good health (CMV status not recorded). Some clones in this sample may be carry-over from other donors' samples.

The chain employs TRBV7-9 and TRBJ2-3, with 7 bases aligning to TRBD1. This CDR3 is 17 amino acids long. J gave up 1 base and V 6 bases, and 13 bases lay outside the gene matches. The germline gives CDR1 SEHNR, CDR2 FQNEAQ (reference sequence). CDR3 amino acids: CASSRGSRDRGTDTQYF. In DNA form, the CDR3 reads TGTGCCAGCAGTCGAGGGTCCCGGGACAGAGGCACAGATACGCAGTATTTT.

Only a few counts were recorded for this clonotype. The V and J genes are TRBV19 and TRBJ2-1; 7 nucleotides line up with TRBD2. This CDR3 has 15 residues. With V trimmed by 10 bases and J by 0 bases, 9 bases remained unmatched. Germline loops: CDR1 LNHDA, CDR2 SQIVND (reference sequence). For the CDR3, the DNA is TGTGCCACCAGGAGCGGGGCCGCCTCCTACAATGAGCAGTTCTTC. It is translated as CATRSGAASYNEQFF.

V and J are TRBV6-2 or TRBV6-3 and TRBJ1-6; no reliable D call. Deletions cut 3 bases from V and 7 bases from J, with 13 bases between. The length of the CDR3 is 15 residues. Germline loops: CDR1 MNHEY, CDR2 SVGEGT. The CDR3 coding sequence is TGTGCCAGCAGTTATCGGAACCAACCCAATTCACCCCTCCACTTT. Its translation: CASSYRNQPNSPLHF.

This clonotype was picked up a small number of times. This chain joins TRBV7-2 and TRBJ1-1; D might be TRBD1 (5 bases). The V end lost 4 bases, the J end lost 3 bases, and 21 bases lay between the germline ends. Germline V gene sequence: CDR1 SGHTA, CDR2 FQGNSA. CDR3 length: 17 residues. The CDR3 DNA reads TGTGCCAGCAGCTCTCACCCCGGGGGATCGGGGTACACTGAAGCTTTCTTT. Translated, it gives CASSSHPGGSGYTEAFF.

The rearrangement joins TRBV11-3 to TRBJ2-1, with 9 bases aligning to TRBD1. Trimming took 4 bases from V and 8 from J; bases not matched to a gene: 9. CDR1 is SGHNT, CDR2 YENEEA, per germline. This CDR3 comprises 15 residues. The DNA for the CDR3 is TGTGCCAGCAGCTCACCGGGACAGGGTGGGGATGAGCAGTTCTTC. Amino acids: CASSSPGQGGDEQFF.

The chain is built from TRBV19 and TRBJ2-3, with D possibly matching TRBD2 (6 bases). The V end was cut by 8 bases, the J end by 2 bases, with 14 bases between. The CDR3 contains 14 residues. Germline CDR1 LNHDA, CDR2 SQIVND (reference sequence). The CDR3 spells CASLRGGPTDTQYF. The CDR3 region has the DNA TGTGCCAGTCTCCGGGGAGGTCCCACAGATACGCAGTATTTT.

The chain carries TRBV5-4 and TRBJ1-2, with a possible D match to TRBD1 (5 bases). There are 14 residues in the CDR3. Trimming cost V 8 bases and J 4 bases, with 18 bases left between them. Per the germline V gene, CDR1 is SGHNT and CDR2 is YYREEE (reference sequence). CDR3 region: CAREQRGASYGYTF. CDR3 DNA sequence: TGTGCCAGGGAGCAACGAGGGGCGAGCTATGGCTACACCTTC.

The chain links TRBV7-9 to TRBJ2-6, with 8 bases aligning to TRBD1. Germline-derived CDR1 and CDR2 are SEHNR and FQNEAQ (reference sequence). J was trimmed by 0 bases and V by 5 bases; bases with no gene match: 6. This CDR3 spans 17 amino acids. CDR3: CASSTQGAISGANVLTF. The CDR3 bases are TGTGCCAGCAGCACTCAGGGGGCCATCTCTGGGGCCAACGTCCTGACTTTC.

The chain joins TRBV12-3 or TRBV12-4 to TRBJ2-3; tentative D call: TRBD2 (7 bases). V gave up 8 bases and J gave up 1 base, with 16 bases separating them. The CDR3 runs to 15 residues. The CDR3 DNA reads TGTGCCAGCCAGAGGGGGGGAGCTGGCACAGATACGCAGTATTTT. Translated: CASQRGGAGTDTQYF.

This clonotype was picked up a small number of times. The chain employs TRBV7-6 and TRBJ2-2, with D unresolved. CDR1 is SGHVS, CDR2 FNYEAQ, per germline. This CDR3 is built from 14 residues. The ends were cut back, 5 bases at V and 8 bases at J, with 15 bases in the middle. The CDR3 DNA follows: TGTGCCAGCAGCGCTAGACTGTCCTCGGGGGAGCTGTTTTTT. It encodes CASSARLSSGELFF.

This clonotype was detected only a few times. The CDR3 protein is CASDSGSTPSSEQYF. The CDR3 DNA is TGCGCCAGCGATTCCGGGAGCACCCCTTCAAGCGAGCAGTACTTC. This chain uses TRBV5-1 with TRBJ2-7, with a tentative D call TRBD2 (6 bases). This CDR3 is built from 15 residues. Trimming took 7 bases from V and 6 from J, leaving 23 bases between them. Per the germline V gene, CDR1 is SGHRS and CDR2 is YFSETQ.

This clonotype was counted many times. This chain uses TRBV7-2 with TRBJ2-3, with D tentatively TRBD2 (6 bases). V lost 5 bases and J 2 bases, leaving 11 bases between the germline ends. Germline V gene sequence: CDR1 SGHTA, CDR2 FQGNSA. The CDR3 totals 14 residues. The DNA of the CDR3 is TGTGCCAGCAGCCCTACTAGCCACACAGATACGCAGTATTTT. As protein: CASSPTSHTDTQYF.

The rearrangement uses TRBV6-2 or TRBV6-3 and TRBJ2-1; tentative D call: TRBD1 (5 bases). Germline V gene data show CDR1 as MNHEY and CDR2 as SVGEGT. CDR3 size: 13 residues. Trimming pared 7 bases from V and 0 bases from J, leaving 7 bases between. CDR3 protein: CASTGYSYNEQFF. CDR3 coding DNA: TGTGCCAGCACAGGGTACTCCTACAATGAGCAGTTCTTC.

The rearrangement links TRBV6-5 to TRBJ2-3; a weak D match, TRBD2 (5 bases). Germline-derived CDR1 and CDR2 are MNHEY and SVGAGI. Deletions cut 4 bases from V and 3 bases from J, with 8 bases between. This CDR3 comprises 13 residues. The CDR3 loop is CASSWTATDTQYF. In DNA form, the CDR3 reads TGTGCCAGCAGTTGGACTGCTACAGATACGCAGTATTTT.

This chain connects TRBV12-3 or TRBV12-4 to TRBJ1-6; D remains ambiguous. The V end lost 6 bases, the J end lost 10 bases, and 10 bases lay between the germline ends. CDR3 size: 12 residues. The chain's CDR3 is CASSQNNSPLHF. DNA for the CDR3: TGTGCCAGCAGCCAGAACAACTCACCCCTCCACTTT.

As to this clonotype: Here the CDR3 omits its conserved ending phenylalanine or tryptophan, so a read error is the likely source. The gene calls are TRBV27 and TRBJ1-1, with 7 positions matching TRBD1. This CDR3 is built from 14 residues. In germline, CDR1 is MNHEY, CDR2 SMNVEV (reference sequence). The V segment lost 5 bases and the J segment 4 bases; nucleotides outside the gene matches: 7. The CDR3 reads CASSPPNRGTEAFL. The DNA for the CDR3 is TGTGCCAGCAGTCCCCCGAACAGGGGCACTGAAGCTTTCCTT.

On this clonotype: The conserved final phenylalanine or tryptophan is absent from the CDR3, which likely points to a read error. The chain has TRBV28 and TRBJ1-1; 7 bases agree with TRBD1. This CDR3 comprises 17 residues. After removal of 0 bases from V and 5 bases from J, the junction contained 12 bases not matched to a gene. CDR1 is MDHEN and CDR2 is SYDVKM in the germline V gene. For the CDR3, the DNA is TGTGCCAGCAGTTTATGGCAAAGGACAGGCCTACGGACTGAAGCTTTCTTG. Translating it yields CASSLWQRTGLRTEAFL.

At least ten counts were recorded for this clonotype. This chain's CDR3 is CAISDPGTASYEQYF. The CDR3 DNA sequence: TGTGCCATCAGTGACCCCGGGACGGCCTCCTACGAGCAGTACTTC. V gene TRBV10-3 combines with J gene TRBJ2-7, with D perhaps given as TRBD1 or TRBD2 (5 bases each). Trimming left V 3 bases short and J 0 bases short, with 12 bases between. This CDR3 has 15 residues. In germline, CDR1 is ENHRY, CDR2 SYGVKD.

This clonotype came up many times. The CDR3 nucleotides read TGTGCCAGCAGGAAAGAGATGGGCACAGATACGCAGTATTTT. Protein: CASRKEMGTDTQYF. V gene TRBV6-5 combines with J gene TRBJ2-3; D gene ambiguous. Germline CDR1 and CDR2: MNHEY and SVGAGI. This CDR3 comprises 14 residues. The germline V and J ends were trimmed by 6 bases and 1 base, with 11 bases remaining between them.

V gene TRBV20-1 combines with J gene TRBJ2-1, with 8 bases identical to TRBD2. The CDR3 length is 17 residues. In germline, CDR1 is DFQATT, CDR2 SNEGSKA (reference sequence). V lost 0 bases, J lost 4 bases, and 11 bases stayed unmatched. CDR3 sequence: CSARDLNGRVLYNEQFF. CDR3 DNA sequence: TGCAGTGCTAGAGATCTTAACGGGAGGGTCTTGTACAATGAGCAGTTCTTC.

CDR3 sequence (DNA): TGTGCCAGCAGCGCCGGGACAGGGGCGTTAGGCATTCAGTACTTC. Translated: CASSAGTGALGIQYF. The chain links TRBV7-2 to TRBJ2-4, with 10 bases fitting TRBD1. The CDR3 extends over 15 amino acids. The V gene's germline CDR1 is SGHTA and CDR2 FQGNSA. The ends lost 5 bases at V and 9 bases at J; junction bases unmatched: 10.

V gene TRBV20-1 combines with J gene TRBJ1-5; D is perhaps TRBD1 (5 bases). V was shortened by 3 bases and J by 2 bases, with 11 bases between the two germline ends. The germline CDR1 and CDR2 sequences are DFQATT and SNEGSKA (reference sequence). The CDR3 spans 14 residues. CDR3: CSARPQQGNQPQHF. CDR3 sequence (DNA): TGCAGTGCTAGGCCACAACAGGGCAATCAGCCCCAGCATTTT.

This clonotype was recorded once. This chain uses TRBV29-1 with TRBJ1-1; no definite D call. Germline CDR1 reads SQVTM; CDR2 reads ANQGSEA. Trimming removed 4 bases at V and 3 bases at J, with 6 bases between. The CDR3 spans 11 residues. CDR3 DNA: TGCAGCGTTGCCTCGTACACTGAAGCTTTCTTT. Amino acid sequence: CSVASYTEAFF.

J is TRBJ2-1 and V is TRBV12-3 or TRBV12-4; 15 bases are a match to TRBD2. V lost 6 bases and J lost 0; bases outside the gene matches: 6. The CDR3 contains 18 residues. The DNA of the CDR3 is TGTGCCAGCAGCTACGGACTAGCGGGAGGGCCCTCCTACAATGAGCAGTTCTTC. It is translated as CASSYGLAGGPSYNEQFF.

Ten or more counts support this clonotype. The V gene is TRBV10-3, the J gene TRBJ1-1; no reliable D call. V lost 3 bases and J 0 bases, leaving 5 bases between the germline ends. This CDR3 is built from 13 residues. The germline CDR1 and CDR2 sequences are ENHRY and SYGVKD. DNA for the CDR3: TGTGCCATCAGTGACTCTTTGAACACTGAAGCTTTCTTT. This sequence encodes CAISDSLNTEAFF.